This T cell receptor (beta chain) was profiled in a study of blood T cell repertoires in COVID-19. Study overall: T cells, B-cell-depleted T cells, or PBMCs provided the cDNA or gDNA that served as material.

Sequencing used immunoSEQ multiplex PCR; TCRdb keeps in-frame clones, though not all of them. The sample records about 270,000 clones, around 93% being singletons. Material: PBMCs or T cells enriched from blood (not recorded which). The receptor was isolated from a man aged 40-49 years who had been exposed to COVID-19.

The CDR3: CASSFSGRNNEQFF. The CDR3 region has the DNA TGTGCCAGCAGTTTCAGCGGGAGGAACAATGAGCAGTTCTTC. The genes are TRBV6-5 and TRBJ2-1; 9 bases align to TRBD2. The V gene end was trimmed by 4 bases and the J gene end by 5 bases; junction bases not matched to a gene: 3. Germline V gene sequence: CDR1 MNHEY, CDR2 SVGAGI. The CDR3 extends over 14 amino acids.